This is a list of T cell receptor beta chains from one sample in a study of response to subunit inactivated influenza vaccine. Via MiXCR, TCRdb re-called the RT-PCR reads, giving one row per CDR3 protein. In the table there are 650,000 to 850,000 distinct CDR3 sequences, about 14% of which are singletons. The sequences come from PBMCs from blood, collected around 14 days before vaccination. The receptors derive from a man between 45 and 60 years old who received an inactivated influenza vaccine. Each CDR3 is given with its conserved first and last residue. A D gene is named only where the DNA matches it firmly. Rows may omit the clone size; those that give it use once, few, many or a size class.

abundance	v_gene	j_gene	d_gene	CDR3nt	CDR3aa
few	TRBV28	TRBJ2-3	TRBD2	TGTGCCAGCGTGAGTCAGGGAGGGTCAGATACGCAGTATTTT	CASVSQGGSDTQYF
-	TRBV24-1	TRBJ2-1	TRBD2	TGTGCCACCAGTGATTTAAGGGGCGGGGGGTCCTACAATGAGCAGTTCTTC	CATSDLRGGGSYNEQFF
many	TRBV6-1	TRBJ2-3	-	TGTGCCAGCAGGGCCTTCGAGACTAGTGTGATAACAGATACGCAGTATTTT	CASRAFETSVITDTQYF
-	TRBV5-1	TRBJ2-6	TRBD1	TGCGCCAGCAGCTCCCTAACCGGGACAGCCTTCTCTGGGGCCAACGTCCTGACTTTC	CASSSLTGTAFSGANVLTF
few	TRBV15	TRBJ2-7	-	TGTGCCACCAGCAGACAGGACAGCACCTACGAGCAGTACTTC	CATSRQDSTYEQYF
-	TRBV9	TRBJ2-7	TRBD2	TGTGCCAGCAGCACGCTCGGACTAGACGGCGAGCAGTACTTC	CASSTLGLDGEQYF
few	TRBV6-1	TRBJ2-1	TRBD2	TGTGCCAGCAGCGGACTAGCGGGAGCCAACAATGAGCAGTTCTTC	CASSGLAGANNEQFF
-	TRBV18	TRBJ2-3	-	TGTGCCAGCTCACCTCTTCGGGGAGCAGATACGCAGTATTTT	CASSPLRGADTQYF
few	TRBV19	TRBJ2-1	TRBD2	TGTGCCAGTAGTATAGGGGGGGGGTCCTACAATGAGCAGTTCTTC	CASSIGGGSYNEQFF
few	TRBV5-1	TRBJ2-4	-	TGCGCCAGCAGCTCCGTCCCCCAGGGGAAAAACATTCAGTACTTC	CASSSVPQGKNIQYF